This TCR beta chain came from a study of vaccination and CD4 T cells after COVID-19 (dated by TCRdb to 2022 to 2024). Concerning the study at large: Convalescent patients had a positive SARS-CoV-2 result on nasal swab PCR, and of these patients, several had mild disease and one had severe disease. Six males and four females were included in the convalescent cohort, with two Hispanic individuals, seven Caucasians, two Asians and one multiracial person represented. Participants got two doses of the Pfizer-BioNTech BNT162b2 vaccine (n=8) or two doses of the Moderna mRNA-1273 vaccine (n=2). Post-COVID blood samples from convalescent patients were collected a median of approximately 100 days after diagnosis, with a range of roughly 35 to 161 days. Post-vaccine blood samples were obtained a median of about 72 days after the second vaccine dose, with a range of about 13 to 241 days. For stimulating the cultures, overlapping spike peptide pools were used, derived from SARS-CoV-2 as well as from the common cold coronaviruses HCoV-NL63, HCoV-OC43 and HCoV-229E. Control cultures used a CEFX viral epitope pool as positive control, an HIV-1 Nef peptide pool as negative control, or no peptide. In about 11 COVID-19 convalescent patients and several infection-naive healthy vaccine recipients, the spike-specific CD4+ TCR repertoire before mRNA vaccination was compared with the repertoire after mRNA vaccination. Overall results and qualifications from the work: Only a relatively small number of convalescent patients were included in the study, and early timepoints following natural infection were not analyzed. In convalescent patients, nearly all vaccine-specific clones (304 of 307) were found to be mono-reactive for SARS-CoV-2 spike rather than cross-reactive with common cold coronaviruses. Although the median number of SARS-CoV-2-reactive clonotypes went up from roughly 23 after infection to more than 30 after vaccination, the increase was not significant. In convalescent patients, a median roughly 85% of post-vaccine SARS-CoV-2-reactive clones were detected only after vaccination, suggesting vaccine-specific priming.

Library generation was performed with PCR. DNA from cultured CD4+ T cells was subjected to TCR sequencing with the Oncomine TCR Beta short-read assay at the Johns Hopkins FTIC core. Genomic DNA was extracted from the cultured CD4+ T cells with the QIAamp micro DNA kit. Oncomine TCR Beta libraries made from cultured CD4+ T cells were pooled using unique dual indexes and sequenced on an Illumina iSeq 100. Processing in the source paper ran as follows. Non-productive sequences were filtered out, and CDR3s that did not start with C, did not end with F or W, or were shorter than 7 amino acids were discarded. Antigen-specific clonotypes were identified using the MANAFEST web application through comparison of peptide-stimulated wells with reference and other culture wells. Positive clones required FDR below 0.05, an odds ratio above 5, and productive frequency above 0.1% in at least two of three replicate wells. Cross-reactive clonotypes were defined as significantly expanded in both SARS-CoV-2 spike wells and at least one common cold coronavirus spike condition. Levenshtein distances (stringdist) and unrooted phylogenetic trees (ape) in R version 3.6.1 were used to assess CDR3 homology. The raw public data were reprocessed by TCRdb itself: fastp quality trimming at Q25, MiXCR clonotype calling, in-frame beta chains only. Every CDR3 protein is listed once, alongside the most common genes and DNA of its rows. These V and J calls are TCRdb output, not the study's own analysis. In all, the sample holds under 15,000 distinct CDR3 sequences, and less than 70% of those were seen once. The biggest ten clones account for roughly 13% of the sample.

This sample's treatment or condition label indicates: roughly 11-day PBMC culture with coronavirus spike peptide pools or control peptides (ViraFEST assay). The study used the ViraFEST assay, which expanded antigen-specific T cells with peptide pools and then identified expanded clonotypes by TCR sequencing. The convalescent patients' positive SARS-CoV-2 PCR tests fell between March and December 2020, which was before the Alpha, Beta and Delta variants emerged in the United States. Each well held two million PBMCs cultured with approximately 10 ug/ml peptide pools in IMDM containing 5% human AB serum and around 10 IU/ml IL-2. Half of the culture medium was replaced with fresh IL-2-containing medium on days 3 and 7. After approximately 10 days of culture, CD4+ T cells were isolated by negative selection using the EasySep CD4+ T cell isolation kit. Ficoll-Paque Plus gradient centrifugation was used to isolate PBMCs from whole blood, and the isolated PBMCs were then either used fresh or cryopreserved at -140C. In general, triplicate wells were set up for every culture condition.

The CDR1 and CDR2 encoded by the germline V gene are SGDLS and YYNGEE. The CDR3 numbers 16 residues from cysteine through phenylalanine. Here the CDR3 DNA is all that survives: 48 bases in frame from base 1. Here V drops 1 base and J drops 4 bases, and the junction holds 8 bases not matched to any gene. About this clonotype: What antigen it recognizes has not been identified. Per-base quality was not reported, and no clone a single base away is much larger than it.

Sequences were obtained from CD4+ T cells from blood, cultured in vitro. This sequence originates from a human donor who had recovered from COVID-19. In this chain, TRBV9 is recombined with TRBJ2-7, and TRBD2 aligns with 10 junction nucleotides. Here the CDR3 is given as CASSVSILAGRYEQYF. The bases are TGTGCCAGCAGCGTATCTATACTAGCGGGACGATACGAGCAGTACTTC.